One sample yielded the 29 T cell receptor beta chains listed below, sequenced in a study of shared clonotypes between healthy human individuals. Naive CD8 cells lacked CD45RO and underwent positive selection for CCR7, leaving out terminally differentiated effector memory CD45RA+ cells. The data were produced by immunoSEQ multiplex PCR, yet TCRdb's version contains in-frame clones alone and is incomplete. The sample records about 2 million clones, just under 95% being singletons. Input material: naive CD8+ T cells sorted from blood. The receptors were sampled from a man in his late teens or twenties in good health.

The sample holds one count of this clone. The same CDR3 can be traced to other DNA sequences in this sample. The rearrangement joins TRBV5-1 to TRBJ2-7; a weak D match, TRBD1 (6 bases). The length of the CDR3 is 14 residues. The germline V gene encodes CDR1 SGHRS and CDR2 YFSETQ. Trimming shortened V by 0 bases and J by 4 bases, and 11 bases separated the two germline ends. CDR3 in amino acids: CASSLGQGRYEQYF. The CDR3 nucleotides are TGCGCCAGCAGCTTGGGGCAGGGGCGGTACGAGCAGTACTTC.

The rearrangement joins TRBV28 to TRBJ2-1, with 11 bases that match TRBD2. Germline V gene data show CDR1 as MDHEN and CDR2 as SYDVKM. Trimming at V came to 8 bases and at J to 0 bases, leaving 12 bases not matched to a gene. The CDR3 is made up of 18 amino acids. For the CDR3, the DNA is TGTGCCAGCTACACTAGCGGGGGCGTAATACGCTCCTACAATGAGCAGTTCTTC. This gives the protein CASYTSGGVIRSYNEQFF.

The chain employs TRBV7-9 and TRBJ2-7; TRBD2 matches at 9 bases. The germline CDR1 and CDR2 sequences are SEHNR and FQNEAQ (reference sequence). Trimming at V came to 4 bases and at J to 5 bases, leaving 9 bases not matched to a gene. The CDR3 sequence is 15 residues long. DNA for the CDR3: TGTGCCAGCAGCTCGCGACTAGCGGCCCCTGACGAGCAGTACTTC. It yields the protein CASSSRLAAPDEQYF.

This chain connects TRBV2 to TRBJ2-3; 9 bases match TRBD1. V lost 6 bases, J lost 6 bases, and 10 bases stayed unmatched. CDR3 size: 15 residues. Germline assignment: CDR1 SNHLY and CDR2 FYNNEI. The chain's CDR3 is CASRTGGALWDTQYF. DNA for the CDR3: TGTGCCAGCAGGACAGGGGGGGCCCTATGGGATACGCAGTATTTT. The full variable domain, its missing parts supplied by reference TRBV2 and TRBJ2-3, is EPEVTQTPSHQVTQMGQEVILRCVPISNHLYFYWYRQILGQKVEFLVSFYNNEISEKSEIFDDQFSVERPDGSNFTLKIRSTKLEDSAMYFCASRTGGALWDTQYFGPGTRLTVL.

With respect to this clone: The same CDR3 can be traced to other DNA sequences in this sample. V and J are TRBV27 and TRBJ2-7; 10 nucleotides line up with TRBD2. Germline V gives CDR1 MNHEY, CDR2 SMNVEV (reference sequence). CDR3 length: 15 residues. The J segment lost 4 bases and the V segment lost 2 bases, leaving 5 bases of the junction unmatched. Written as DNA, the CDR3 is TGTGCCAGCAGTTTAGTAGCGGGAGGAGCGTACGAGCAGTACTTC. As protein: CASSLVAGGAYEQYF.

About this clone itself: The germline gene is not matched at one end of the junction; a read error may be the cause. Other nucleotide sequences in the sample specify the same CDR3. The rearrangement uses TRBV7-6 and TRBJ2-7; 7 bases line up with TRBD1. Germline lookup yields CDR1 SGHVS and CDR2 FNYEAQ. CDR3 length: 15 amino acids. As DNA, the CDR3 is TGTGCCAGCAGCCTAGCCGGGGACAGTTCCTACGAGCAGTACTTC. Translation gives CASSLAGDSSYEQYF. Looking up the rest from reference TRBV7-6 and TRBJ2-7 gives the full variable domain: GAGVSQSPRYKVTKRGQDVALRCDPISGHVSLYWYRQALGQGPEFLTYFNYEAQQDKSGLPNDRFSAERPEGSISTLTIQRTEQRDSAMYRCASSLAGDSSYEQYFGPGTRLTVT.

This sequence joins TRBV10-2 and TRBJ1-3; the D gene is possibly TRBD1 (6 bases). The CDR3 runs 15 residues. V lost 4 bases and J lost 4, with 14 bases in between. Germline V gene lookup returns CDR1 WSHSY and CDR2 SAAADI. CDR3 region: CASSVGGSGGNTIYF. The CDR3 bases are TGCGCCAGCAGTGTAGGGGGATCAGGAGGAAACACCATATATTTT.

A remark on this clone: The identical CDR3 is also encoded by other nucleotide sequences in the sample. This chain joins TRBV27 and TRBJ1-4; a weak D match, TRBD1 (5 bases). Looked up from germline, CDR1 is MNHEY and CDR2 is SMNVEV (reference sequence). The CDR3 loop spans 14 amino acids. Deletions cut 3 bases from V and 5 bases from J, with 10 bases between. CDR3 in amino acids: CASSFQGPNEKLFF. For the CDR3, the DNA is TGTGCCAGCAGTTTTCAGGGTCCCAATGAAAAACTGTTTTTT.

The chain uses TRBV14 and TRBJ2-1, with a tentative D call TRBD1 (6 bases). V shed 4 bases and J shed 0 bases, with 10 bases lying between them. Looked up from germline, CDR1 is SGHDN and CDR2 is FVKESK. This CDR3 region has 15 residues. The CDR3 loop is CASSLDSSSYNEQFF. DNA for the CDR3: TGTGCCAGCAGCCTGGACAGTAGCTCCTACAATGAGCAGTTCTTC.

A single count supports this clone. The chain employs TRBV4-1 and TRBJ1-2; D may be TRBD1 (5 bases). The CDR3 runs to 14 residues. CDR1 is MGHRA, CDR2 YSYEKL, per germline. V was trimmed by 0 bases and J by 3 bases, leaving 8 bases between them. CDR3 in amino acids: CASSQEAGYYGYTF. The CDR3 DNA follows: TGCGCCAGCAGCCAAGAGGCAGGGTACTATGGCTACACCTTC.

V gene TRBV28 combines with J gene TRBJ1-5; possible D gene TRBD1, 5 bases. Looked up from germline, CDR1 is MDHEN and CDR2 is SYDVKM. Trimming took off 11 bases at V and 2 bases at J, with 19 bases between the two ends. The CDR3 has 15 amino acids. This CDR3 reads CAATLRGVGNQPQHF. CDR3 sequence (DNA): TGTGCCGCCACATTAAGGGGAGTCGGCAATCAGCCCCAGCATTTT.

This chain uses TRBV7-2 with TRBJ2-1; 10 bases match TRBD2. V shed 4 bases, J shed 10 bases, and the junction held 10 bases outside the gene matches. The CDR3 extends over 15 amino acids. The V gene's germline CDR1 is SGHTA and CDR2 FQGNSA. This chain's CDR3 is CASSSWTSGTAEQFF. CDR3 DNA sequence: TGTGCCAGCAGCTCCTGGACTAGCGGAACCGCCGAGCAGTTCTTC.

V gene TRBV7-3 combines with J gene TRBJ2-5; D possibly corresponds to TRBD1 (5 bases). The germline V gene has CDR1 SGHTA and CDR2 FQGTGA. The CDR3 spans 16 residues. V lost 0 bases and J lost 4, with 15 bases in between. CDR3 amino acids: CASSLTGLARGETQYF. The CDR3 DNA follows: TGTGCCAGCAGCTTAACGGGCTTAGCTAGGGGAGAGACCCAGTACTTC.

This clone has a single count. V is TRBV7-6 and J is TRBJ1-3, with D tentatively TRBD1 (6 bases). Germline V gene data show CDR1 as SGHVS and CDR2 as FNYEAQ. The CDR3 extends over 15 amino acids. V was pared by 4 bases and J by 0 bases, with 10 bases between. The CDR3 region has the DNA TGTGCCAGCAGCTCCCCGACAGGCTCTGGAAACACCATATATTTT. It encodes CASSSPTGSGNTIYF.

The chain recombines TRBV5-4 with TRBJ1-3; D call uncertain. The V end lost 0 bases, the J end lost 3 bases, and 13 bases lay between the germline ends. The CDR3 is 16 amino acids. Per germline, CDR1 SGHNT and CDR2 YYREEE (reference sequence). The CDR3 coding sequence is TGTGCCAGCAGCTTGGCGATAGGGATGAGTGGAAACACCATATATTTT. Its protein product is CASSLAIGMSGNTIYF.

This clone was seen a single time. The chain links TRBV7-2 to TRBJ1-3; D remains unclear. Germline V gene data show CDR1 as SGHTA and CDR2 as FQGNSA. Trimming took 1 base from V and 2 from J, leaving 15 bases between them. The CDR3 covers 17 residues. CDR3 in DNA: TGTGCCAGCAGCTTAGTCCCTCCCAGCTTAACTGGAAACACCATATATTTT. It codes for CASSLVPPSLTGNTIYF.

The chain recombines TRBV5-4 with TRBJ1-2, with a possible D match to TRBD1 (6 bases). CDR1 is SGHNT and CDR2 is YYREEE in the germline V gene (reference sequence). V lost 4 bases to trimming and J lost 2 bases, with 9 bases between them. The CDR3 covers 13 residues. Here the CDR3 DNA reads TGTGCCAGCAGCGCCCAGGGGAACTATGGCTACACCTTC. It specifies CASSAQGNYGYTF.

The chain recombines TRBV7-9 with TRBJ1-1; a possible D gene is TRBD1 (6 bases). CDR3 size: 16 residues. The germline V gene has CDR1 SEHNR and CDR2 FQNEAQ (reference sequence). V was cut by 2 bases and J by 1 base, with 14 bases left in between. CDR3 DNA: TGTGCCAGCAGCTTATTAAACACAGGGAAGAACACTGAAGCTTTCTTT. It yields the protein CASSLLNTGKNTEAFF.

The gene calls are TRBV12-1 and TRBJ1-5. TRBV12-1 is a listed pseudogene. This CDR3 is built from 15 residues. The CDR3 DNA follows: TGTGCCAGCAGCTTAGGAATTTATAGCAATCAGCCCCAGCATTTT. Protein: CASSLGIYSNQPQHF.

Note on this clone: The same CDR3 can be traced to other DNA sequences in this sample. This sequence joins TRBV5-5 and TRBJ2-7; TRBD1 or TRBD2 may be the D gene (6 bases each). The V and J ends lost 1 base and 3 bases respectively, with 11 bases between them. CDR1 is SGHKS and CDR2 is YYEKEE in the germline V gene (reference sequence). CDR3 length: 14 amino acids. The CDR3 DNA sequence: TGTGCCAGCAGCTTGCGGGGGCAAAACTACGAGCAGTACTTC. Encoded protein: CASSLRGQNYEQYF. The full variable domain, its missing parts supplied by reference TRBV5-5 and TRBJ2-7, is DAGVTQSPTHLIKTRGQQVTLRCSPISGHKSVSWYQQVLGQGPQFIFQYYEKEERGRGNFPDRFSARQFPNYSSELNVNALLLGDSALYLCASSLRGQNYEQYFGPGTRLTVT.

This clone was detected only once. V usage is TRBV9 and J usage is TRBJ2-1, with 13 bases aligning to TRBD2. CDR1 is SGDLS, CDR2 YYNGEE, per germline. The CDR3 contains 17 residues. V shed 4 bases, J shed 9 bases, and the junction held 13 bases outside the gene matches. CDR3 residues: CASSSVGLAGAWVEQFF. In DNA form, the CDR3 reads TGTGCCAGCAGCTCAGTCGGACTAGCGGGGGCCTGGGTTGAGCAGTTCTTC.

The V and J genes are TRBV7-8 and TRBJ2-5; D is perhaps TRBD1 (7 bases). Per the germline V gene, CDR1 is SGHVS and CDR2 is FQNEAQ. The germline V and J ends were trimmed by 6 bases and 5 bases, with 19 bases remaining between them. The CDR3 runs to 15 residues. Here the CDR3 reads CASRHTGEDGETQYF. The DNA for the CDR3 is TGTGCCAGCAGGCACACAGGGGAGGACGGGGAGACCCAGTACTTC. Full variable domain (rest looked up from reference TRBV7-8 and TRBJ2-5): GAGVSQSPRYKVAKRGQDVALRCDPISGHVSLFWYQQALGQGPEFLTYFQNEAQLDKSGLPSDRFFAERPEGSVSTLKIQRTQQEDSAVYLCASRHTGEDGETQYFGPGTRLLVL.

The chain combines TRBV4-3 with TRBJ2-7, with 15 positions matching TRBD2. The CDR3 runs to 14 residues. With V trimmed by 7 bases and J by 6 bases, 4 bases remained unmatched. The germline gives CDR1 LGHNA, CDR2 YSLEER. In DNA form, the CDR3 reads TGCGCCAGCAACTCGGGACTAGCGGGAGGCGAGCAGTACTTC. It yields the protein CASNSGLAGGEQYF.

CDR3 DNA sequence: TGTGCCAGCAGCGTCCCAACGGGCCAAGAGACCCAGTACTTC. Residues: CASSVPTGQETQYF. The gene calls are TRBV7-3 and TRBJ2-5; D call uncertain. Per germline, CDR1 SGHTA and CDR2 FQGTGA. V was cut by 5 bases and J by 1 base, with 11 bases left in between. This CDR3 is built from 14 residues.

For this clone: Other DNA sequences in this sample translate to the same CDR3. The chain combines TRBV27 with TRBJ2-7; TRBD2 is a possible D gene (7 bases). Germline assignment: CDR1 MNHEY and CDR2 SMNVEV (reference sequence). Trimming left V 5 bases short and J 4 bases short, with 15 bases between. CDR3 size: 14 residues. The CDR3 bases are TGTGCCAGCAGTCCCACGGGGGGCGGGTACGAGCAGTACTTC. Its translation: CASSPTGGGYEQYF.

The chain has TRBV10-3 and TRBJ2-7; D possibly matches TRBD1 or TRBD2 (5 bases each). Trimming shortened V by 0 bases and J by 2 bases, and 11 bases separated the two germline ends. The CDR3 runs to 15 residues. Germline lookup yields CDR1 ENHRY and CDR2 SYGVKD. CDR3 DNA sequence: TGTGCCATCAGTGAGTCGGGGGAAACCGCCTACGAGCAGTACTTC. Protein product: CAISESGETAYEQYF.

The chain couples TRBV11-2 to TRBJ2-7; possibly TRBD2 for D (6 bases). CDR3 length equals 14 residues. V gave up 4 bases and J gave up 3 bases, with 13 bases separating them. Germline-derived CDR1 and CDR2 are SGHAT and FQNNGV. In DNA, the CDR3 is TGTGCCAGCAGCTACGATGTCGGGGGCTACGAGCAGTACTTC. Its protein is CASSYDVGGYEQYF.

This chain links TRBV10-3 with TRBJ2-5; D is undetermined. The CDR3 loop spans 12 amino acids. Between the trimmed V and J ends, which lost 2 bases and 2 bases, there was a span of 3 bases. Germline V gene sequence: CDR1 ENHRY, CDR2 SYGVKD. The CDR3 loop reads CAISEKQETQYF. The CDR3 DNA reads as TGTGCCATCAGTGAGAAACAAGAGACCCAGTACTTC.

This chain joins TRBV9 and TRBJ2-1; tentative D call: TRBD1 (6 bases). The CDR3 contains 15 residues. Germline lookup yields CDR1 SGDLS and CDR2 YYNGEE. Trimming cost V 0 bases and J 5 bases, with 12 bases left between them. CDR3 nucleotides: TGTGCCAGCAGCGTAGGCAGGGGCCCCAACAATGAGCAGTTCTTC. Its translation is CASSVGRGPNNEQFF.